This TCR beta chain was identified during a study of blood T cells in healthy people across ages. Study-wide points: CMV infection status of these donors was not known. One million T cells yielded diversity estimates that were considered underestimates.

In this sample, this clonotype turned up once. Its antigen is unidentified. Relative to the germline gene, one junction end is altered; a read error may explain this. Every donor gave ten milliliters of peripheral blood. The germline V gene has CDR1 SGHVS and CDR2 FNYEAQ. The CDR3 extends over 15 amino acids. Alongside a J-beta primer mix, a sample-barcoded 5' primer served in a second PCR lasting about 7 to 11 cycles. One entry per CDR3 protein, called by TCRdb with MiXCR from the 5' RACE reads. The data contain over a million distinct CDR3 sequences, approximately 59% of them singletons. The J gene is TRBJ2-1, the V gene TRBV7-6; 9 bases are shared with TRBD2. Sequencing used blood. The receptor was isolated from a man in his late teens or twenties in good health. CDR3 amino acids: CASSSLAGAYTEQFF. CDR3 DNA: TGTGCCAGCAGCTCCTTAGCGGGGGCTTACACTGAGCAGTTCTTC.